This is a list of T cell receptor beta chains from one sample in a study of blood T cell repertoires in COVID-19. Method: immunoSEQ multiplex PCR; TCRdb's copy keeps in-frame clones and lacks some. Found here are 200,000 to 300,000 clones, 85% of them singletons; the top ten hold 5.5% to 7.5%. Source material: peripheral blood. All receptors come from a woman in her sixties with active or convalescent COVID-19. Each CDR3 is given with its conserved first and last residue. A D gene is named only where the DNA matches it firmly. The size field is filled for only some rows; it gives once, few, many or a size class.

cdr3_aa | cdr3_nt | clone_size | v_call | d_call | j_call
CASSTGLQETQYF | TGTGCCAGTAGTACGGGACTCCAAGAGACCCAGTACTTC | - | TRBV19 | - | TRBJ2-5
CATSGYRGLLRETQYF | TGTGCCACCAGCGGATACAGGGGGCTCTTAAGGGAGACCCAGTACTTC | - | TRBV15 | TRBD1 | TRBJ2-5
CASSERWGPNSGTGELFF | TGTGCCAGCAGTGAACGGTGGGGGCCAAACTCGGGGACCGGGGAGCTGTTTTTT | - | TRBV2 | - | TRBJ2-2
CASSLGRASDTQYF | TGTGCCAGCAGCTTAGGCAGGGCATCAGATACGCAGTATTTT | - | TRBV11-3 | - | TRBJ2-3
CASSHTVEAGNTIYF | TGTGCCAGCTCACACACAGTAGAAGCTGGAAACACCATATATTTT | - | TRBV18 | - | TRBJ1-3
CASRAGQTARETQYF | TGTGCCAGCAGAGCAGGACAGACGGCGCGGGAGACCCAGTACTTC | - | TRBV27 | - | TRBJ2-5
CASSSSGTGNTEAFF | TGTGCCAGCTCATCCAGTGGGACAGGGAACACTGAAGCTTTCTTT | - | TRBV18 | TRBD1 | TRBJ1-1
CASSQSSAISSTDTQYF | TGCGCCAGCAGCCAAAGTTCCGCTATTTCTAGCACAGATACGCAGTATTTT | - | TRBV4-1 | - | TRBJ2-3
CASSPGTEWPEAFF | TGTGCCAGCAGCCCCGGGACAGAATGGCCTGAAGCTTTCTTT | - | TRBV3-1/TRBV3-2 | TRBD1 | TRBJ1-1
CASSFGQDYEQYF | TGTGCCAGCAGTTTCGGACAGGACTACGAGCAGTACTTC | - | TRBV6-6 | TRBD1 | TRBJ2-7
CASSERAYRTDTQYF | TGTGCCAGTAGTGAGCGGGCTTATAGAACAGATACGCAGTATTTT | - | TRBV19 | - | TRBJ2-3
CASSPPTRSGTDTQYF | TGTGCCAGCAGTCCCCCCACTAGATCGGGGACAGATACGCAGTATTTT | - | TRBV3-1/TRBV3-2 | - | TRBJ2-3
CASSLGPLTEAFF | TGTGCCAGCAGCTTGGGGCCTCTCACTGAAGCTTTCTTT | - | TRBV7-9 | - | TRBJ1-1
CASSDLGGRVYGYTF | TGTGCCAGCAGTGATTTGGGTGGGCGCGTCTATGGCTACACCTTC | - | TRBV2 | - | TRBJ1-2
CASRRDTLRQFF | TGTGCCAGCAGGAGGGACACCCTACGGCAGTTCTTC | - | TRBV28 | - | TRBJ2-1
CASSDESGNEQFF | TGTGCCAGCAGTGATGAGTCGGGCAATGAGCAGTTCTTC | - | TRBV2 | - | TRBJ2-1
CASSLGPDRSYNEQFF | TGTGCCAGCAGCTTAGGACCTGACAGATCCTACAATGAGCAGTTCTTC | few | TRBV11-2 | - | TRBJ2-1
CASSSTSGSNTGELFF | TGCGCCAGCAGCTCGACTAGCGGGTCGAACACCGGGGAGCTGTTTTTT | - | TRBV5-1 | TRBD2 | TRBJ2-2
CASSIQGSGSPLHF | TGTGCCAGCAGTATTCAGGGTAGTGGGTCACCCCTCCACTTT | - | TRBV27 | - | TRBJ1-6
CATSDYDSGYTF | TGTGCCACCAGTGATTACGATAGTGGCTACACCTTC | - | TRBV24-1 | - | TRBJ1-2
CASSEGVGQGLSYNEQFF | TGTGCCAGCAGTGAAGGAGTAGGGCAGGGGCTTTCCTACAATGAGCAGTTCTTC | - | TRBV6-1 | - | TRBJ2-1
CASSPQGSYGYTF | TGTGCCAGCAGTCCTCAGGGCTCCTATGGCTACACCTTC | - | TRBV12-3/TRBV12-4 | - | TRBJ1-2
CASSHRGNTGELFF | TGTGCCAGCAGCCACAGGGGGAACACCGGGGAGCTGTTTTTT | - | TRBV27 | TRBD1 | TRBJ2-2
CASSHPFTYEQFF | TGTGCCAGCAGCCATCCCTTTACATATGAGCAGTTCTTC | - | TRBV3-1/TRBV3-2 | - | TRBJ2-1
CASRPARGPDTQYF | TGCGCCAGCAGACCGGCTAGGGGCCCAGATACGCAGTATTTT | - | TRBV5-1 | - | TRBJ2-3
CASSPSGTGYGYTF | TGTGCCAGCAGCCCTTCCGGGACAGGGTATGGCTACACCTTC | - | TRBV6-2/TRBV6-3 | TRBD1 | TRBJ1-2
CASSGFWETEAFF | TGTGCCAGTAGCGGATTTTGGGAGACTGAAGCTTTCTTT | - | TRBV19 | - | TRBJ1-1